The rows below give T cell receptor beta chains drawn from one sample of a study of T-cell reconstitution after alpha-beta-depleted transplantation in children. TCRdb independently ran MiXCR on the PCR reads; one entry per CDR3 protein. The sample consists of some 450,000 distinct CDR3 sequences, over 40% of them appearing once. Specimen: PBMCs, collected before TCRalphabeta/CD19-depleted stem cell transplant. The origin of the receptors is a girl aged 2-10 years with aplastic anemia, due to receive a stem cell transplant. Both conserved end residues are part of each CDR3. Each record gives: V gene, J gene, clone size, D gene, CDR3 protein, CDR3 DNA. The D gene is left open where the match is weak. Clone size is stated in some rows and not others, as once, few, many or a class when expanded.

v_call: TRBV15
j_call: TRBJ2-3
clone_size: NA
d_call: TRBD1
cdr3_aa: CATSTGTGITDTQYF
cdr3_nt: TGTGCCACCAGCACAGGGACAGGGATTACAGATACGCAGTATTTT

v_call: TRBV20-1
j_call: TRBJ1-4
clone_size: NA
d_call: NA
cdr3_aa: CSAPPPGVTNEKLFF
cdr3_nt: TGCAGTGCGCCGCCTCCAGGGGTAACTAATGAAAAACTGTTTTTT

v_call: TRBV7-2
j_call: TRBJ1-1
clone_size: many
d_call: NA
cdr3_aa: CASSSPAGGTEAFF
cdr3_nt: TGTGCCAGCAGCTCTCCCGCGGGGGGCACTGAAGCTTTCTTT

v_call: TRBV5-4
j_call: TRBJ1-1
clone_size: once
d_call: NA
cdr3_aa: CASSFPVGGGSLTEAFF
cdr3_nt: TGTGCCAGCAGCTTCCCGGTGGGCGGGGGCTCTTTGACTGAAGCTTTCTTT

v_call: TRBV12-3/TRBV12-4
j_call: TRBJ1-6
clone_size: many
d_call: NA
cdr3_aa: CASSTNRAPLHF
cdr3_nt: TGTGCCAGCAGTACAAACAGGGCGCCCCTCCACTTT

v_call: TRBV5-1
j_call: TRBJ1-4
clone_size: NA
d_call: TRBD1
cdr3_aa: CASSRTGGDEKLFF
cdr3_nt: TGCGCCAGCAGCCGGACAGGGGGCGATGAAAAACTGTTTTTT

v_call: TRBV10-2
j_call: TRBJ1-6
clone_size: many
d_call: NA
cdr3_aa: CASSGYGSPLHF
cdr3_nt: TGCGCCAGCAGTGGGTACGGATCACCCCTCCACTTT

v_call: TRBV11-3
j_call: TRBJ2-5
clone_size: many
d_call: TRBD1
cdr3_aa: CASSAGTGSFETQYF
cdr3_nt: TGTGCCAGCAGCGCCGGGACAGGGAGTTTTGAGACCCAGTACTTC

v_call: TRBV20-1
j_call: TRBJ2-3
clone_size: NA
d_call: NA
cdr3_aa: CSARAKGPSTDTQYF
cdr3_nt: TGCAGTGCCCGAGCCAAGGGTCCGAGCACAGATACGCAGTATTTT

v_call: TRBV6-1
j_call: TRBJ1-5
clone_size: few
d_call: NA
cdr3_aa: CASTVKTGNQPQHF
cdr3_nt: TGTGCCAGCACCGTTAAGACAGGCAATCAGCCCCAGCATTTT

v_call: TRBV20-1
j_call: TRBJ2-3
clone_size: few
d_call: NA
cdr3_aa: CSAVALAFTDTQYF
cdr3_nt: TGCAGTGCTGTTGCTCTAGCGTTCACAGATACGCAGTATTTT

v_call: TRBV2
j_call: TRBJ1-5
clone_size: NA
d_call: NA
cdr3_aa: CASSEALQGQPQHF
cdr3_nt: TGTGCCAGCAGTGAAGCGCTTCAGGGTCAGCCCCAGCATTTT

v_call: TRBV20-1
j_call: TRBJ2-1
clone_size: few
d_call: NA
cdr3_aa: CSAKGEQFF
cdr3_nt: TGCAGTGCTAAGGGTGAGCAGTTCTTC

v_call: TRBV6-6
j_call: TRBJ2-7
clone_size: NA
d_call: NA
cdr3_aa: CASSKTAYEQYF
cdr3_nt: TGTGCCAGCAGCAAGACCGCCTACGAGCAGTACTTC

v_call: TRBV6-5
j_call: TRBJ1-5
clone_size: few
d_call: NA
cdr3_aa: CASSSLPVNSNQPQHF
cdr3_nt: TGTGCCAGCAGTTCCCTACCGGTTAATAGCAATCAGCCCCAGCATTTT

v_call: TRBV4-2
j_call: TRBJ2-1
clone_size: few
d_call: NA
cdr3_aa: CASSQVMRPEDEQFF
cdr3_nt: TGTGCCAGCAGCCAAGTAATGCGTCCTGAGGATGAGCAGTTCTTC

v_call: TRBV29-1
j_call: TRBJ2-6
clone_size: many
d_call: TRBD1
cdr3_aa: CSVEELGQGAFRGANVLTF
cdr3_nt: TGCAGCGTTGAAGAATTGGGGCAGGGGGCCTTCCGAGGGGCCAACGTCCTGACTTTC

v_call: TRBV18
j_call: TRBJ1-6
clone_size: NA
d_call: TRBD1
cdr3_aa: CASSAGTADPPLHF
cdr3_nt: TGTGCCAGCTCAGCCGGGACAGCGGATCCACCCCTCCACTTT

v_call: TRBV2
j_call: TRBJ2-3
clone_size: NA
d_call: NA
cdr3_aa: CASSEFVADTQYF
cdr3_nt: TGTGCCAGCAGTGAATTCGTGGCAGATACGCAGTATTTT

v_call: TRBV7-9
j_call: TRBJ2-1
clone_size: NA
d_call: TRBD2
cdr3_aa: CASSFGLAGGPRNEQFF
cdr3_nt: TGTGCCAGCAGCTTCGGCCTAGCGGGAGGGCCCCGGAATGAGCAGTTCTTC

v_call: TRBV30
j_call: TRBJ2-6
clone_size: many
d_call: TRBD1
cdr3_aa: CAWSLGQSGANVLTF
cdr3_nt: TGTGCCTGGAGCCTGGGACAGTCTGGGGCCAACGTCCTGACTTTC

v_call: TRBV29-1
j_call: TRBJ2-7
clone_size: NA
d_call: NA
cdr3_aa: CSVRTVREQYF
cdr3_nt: TGCAGCGTTAGGACCGTTAGGGAGCAGTACTTC

v_call: TRBV20-1
j_call: TRBJ2-1
clone_size: NA
d_call: NA
cdr3_aa: CSAKGYYYNEQFF
cdr3_nt: TGCAGTGCTAAAGGTTACTACTACAATGAGCAGTTCTTC

v_call: TRBV5-1
j_call: TRBJ1-4
clone_size: NA
d_call: NA
cdr3_aa: CASSRGSLGEKLFF
cdr3_nt: TGCGCCAGCAGCCGAGGGTCTCTAGGGGAAAAACTGTTTTTT

v_call: TRBV12-3/TRBV12-4
j_call: TRBJ2-3
clone_size: few
d_call: NA
cdr3_aa: CASTTVLLLSTDTQYF
cdr3_nt: TGTGCCAGCACGACAGTCCTCCTTCTTAGCACAGATACGCAGTATTTT

v_call: TRBV20-1
j_call: TRBJ2-1
clone_size: NA
d_call: TRBD2
cdr3_aa: CSAQTGGYNEQFF
cdr3_nt: TGCAGTGCCCAGACGGGGGGCTACAATGAGCAGTTCTTC

v_call: TRBV5-1
j_call: TRBJ2-1
clone_size: few
d_call: TRBD1
cdr3_aa: CASSFHTGDYNEQFF
cdr3_nt: TGCGCCAGCAGCTTCCACACAGGGGATTACAATGAGCAGTTCTTC

v_call: TRBV20-1
j_call: TRBJ2-3
clone_size: few
d_call: NA
cdr3_aa: CSVTETTDTQYF
cdr3_nt: TGCAGTGTTACTGAAACCACAGATACGCAGTATTTT